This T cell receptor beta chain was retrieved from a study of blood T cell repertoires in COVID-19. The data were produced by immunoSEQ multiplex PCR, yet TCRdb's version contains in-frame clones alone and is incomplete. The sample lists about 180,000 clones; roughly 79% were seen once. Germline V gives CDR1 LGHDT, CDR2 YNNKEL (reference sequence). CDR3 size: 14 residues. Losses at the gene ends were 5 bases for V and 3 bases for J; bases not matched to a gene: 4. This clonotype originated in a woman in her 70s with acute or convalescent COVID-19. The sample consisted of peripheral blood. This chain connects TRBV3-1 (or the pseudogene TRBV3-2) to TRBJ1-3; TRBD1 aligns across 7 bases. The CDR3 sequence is CASSTQGNGNTIYF. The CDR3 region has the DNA TGTGCCAGCAGCACACAGGGGAATGGAAACACCATATATTTT.